Listed here are 18 T cell receptor beta chains from one sample, sequenced in a study of CD8 T cells in Susac syndrome (dated by TCRdb to about 2019). Libraries came from the immunoSEQ multiplex PCR assay. RNA was extracted using the RNeasy kit, and roughly 0.45 to 1 microgram was reverse transcribed with random hexamers. Using fastp at Q25 and MiXCR, TCRdb reprocessed the public reads and kept productive beta chains. Entries are consolidated by CDR3 protein sequence, retaining the most common genes and DNA. In this sample the table shows 330,000 or so distinct CDR3 sequences, about 89% of which occur a single time. Jointly, the top ten make up around 0.18% of the sample. Sequencing used CD8+ T cells from PBMCs. The receptor set was obtained from a human donor with multiple sclerosis.

In this sample, this clonotype turned up once. This rearrangement joins TRBV25-1 to TRBJ1-2, with 7 bases lining up with TRBD1. Germline V gene lookup returns CDR1 MGHDK and CDR2 SYGVNS. Losses at the gene ends were 4 bases for V and 5 bases for J; bases not matched to a gene: 13. CDR3 length: 16 residues. The CDR3 region has the DNA TGTGCCAGCAGTGCCAATCTTAGGGACAGCGGATATGGCTACACCTTC. Amino acid sequence: CASSANLRDSGYGYTF.

The chain links TRBV4-1 to TRBJ2-3; 13 nucleotides agree with TRBD2. The CDR3 extends over 17 amino acids. CDR1 is MGHRA and CDR2 is YSYEKL in the germline V gene. The J segment lost 3 bases and the V segment lost 4 bases, leaving 7 bases of the junction unmatched. The CDR3: CASSPEPGLAGTDTQYF. The DNA of the CDR3 is TGCGCCAGCAGCCCGGAGCCGGGACTAGCGGGAACAGATACGCAGTATTTT.

This chain joins TRBV28 and TRBJ2-3; D not certain. Germline CDR1 is MDHEN and CDR2 is SYDVKM. V was trimmed by 3 bases and J by 0 bases, leaving 10 bases between them. The CDR3 length is 15 residues. The CDR3 region has the DNA TGTGCCAGCAGTTTCCGGGCCCCCAGCACAGATACGCAGTATTTT. It specifies CASSFRAPSTDTQYF.

The chain employs TRBV20-1 and TRBJ2-7, with D tentatively TRBD2 (6 bases). Germline V gives CDR1 DFQATT, CDR2 SNEGSKA (reference sequence). V lost 4 bases and J 3 bases, leaving 19 bases between the germline ends. CDR3 length: 15 residues. Here the CDR3 reads CSATTSSTTIYEQYF. The CDR3, as DNA: TGCAGTGCTACTACTAGCTCCACTACTATCTACGAGCAGTACTTC.

The chain is built from TRBV4-1 and TRBJ2-7; D call uncertain. CDR3 size: 13 residues. Trimming pared 2 bases from V and 4 bases from J, leaving 9 bases between. Per germline, CDR1 MGHRA and CDR2 YSYEKL. CDR3 sequence (DNA): TGCGCCAGCAGCCAAACAGTAGAGTACGAGCAGTACTTC. It specifies CASSQTVEYEQYF.

The rearrangement joins TRBV19 to TRBJ2-7; 11 bases agree with TRBD2. CDR1 and CDR2 (germline): LNHDA, SQIVND (reference sequence). The CDR3 has 14 residues. V lost 6 bases, J lost 3 bases, and 4 bases stayed unmatched. CDR3: CASSISGRGYEQYF. CDR3 DNA: TGTGCCAGTAGCATTAGCGGGAGGGGCTACGAGCAGTACTTC.

This chain connects TRBV2 to TRBJ2-7, with D tentatively TRBD1 or TRBD2 (5 bases each). The germline V and J ends were trimmed by 8 bases and 7 bases, with 24 bases remaining between them. This CDR3 has 15 residues. Looked up from germline, CDR1 is SNHLY and CDR2 is FYNNEI. The DNA for the CDR3 is TGTGCCAGCTTCTCAGGGACGTCGCGCGCCGGGGAGCAGTACTTC. This gives the protein CASFSGTSRAGEQYF.

This rearrangement joins TRBV21-1 to TRBJ1-1; the table's D call of TRBD1 was not tested on the DNA. TRBV21-1 is designated a pseudogene. CDR3 size: 16 residues. CDR3 DNA sequence: TGTGCCAGCAGCAATCAAAGGAGTAGGGTACGGGGGGCTGCTTTCTTT. The encoded protein is CASSNQRSRVRGAAFF.

CDR3 sequence: CASSLGPPGHRGNTYEQYF. In DNA, the CDR3 is TGCGCCAGCAGCTTGGGACCACCGGGCCACCGGGGCAATACCTACGAGCAGTACTTC. The chain is built from TRBV5-1 and TRBJ2-7; the D gene could be TRBD1 or TRBD2 (5 bases each). The CDR3 runs to 19 residues. Between the trimmed V and J ends, which lost 0 bases and 2 bases, there was a span of 24 bases. Germline CDR1 is SGHRS and CDR2 is YFSETQ.

The genes are TRBV24-1 and TRBJ2-7; 8 bases agree with TRBD2. The length of the CDR3 is 13 residues. Germline-derived CDR1 and CDR2 are KGHDR and SFDVKD. Trimming cost V 7 bases and J 6 bases; bases outside gene matches: 7. The CDR3 region is CATSWGSGTEQYF. The CDR3 bases are TGTGCCACCAGCTGGGGTAGCGGGACCGAGCAGTACTTC.

The CDR3 loop reads CAHSRGQETQYF. Here the CDR3 DNA reads TGTGCCCACTCCAGGGGCCAAGAGACCCAGTACTTC. This chain uses TRBV30 with TRBJ2-5; the D gene is possibly TRBD1 (6 bases). The germline V gene encodes CDR1 GTSNPN and CDR2 SVGIG (reference sequence). The CDR3 totals 12 residues. V lost 8 bases, J lost 1 base, and 11 bases lay in between.

The V and J genes are TRBV6-2 or TRBV6-3 and TRBJ2-2, with D perhaps TRBD1 (6 bases). The CDR3 loop spans 13 amino acids. Per the germline V gene, CDR1 is MNHEY and CDR2 is SVGEGT. V was cut by 11 bases and J by 3 bases, with 13 bases left in between. The CDR3 region has the DNA TGTGCCTCCCGCAGGGGTTACACCGGGGAGCTGTTTTTT. Its translation is CASRRGYTGELFF.

The gene calls are TRBV6-4 and TRBJ2-5, with TRBD1 identical over 9 bases. This CDR3 is built from 15 residues. V trimming: 0 bases; J trimming: 5 bases; junction bases outside the gene matches: 4. Germline V gene lookup returns CDR1 MRHNA and CDR2 SNTAGT. In DNA, the CDR3 is TGTGCCAGCAGTGACTCACCAGGACAGGGGGAGACCCAGTACTTC. This sequence encodes CASSDSPGQGETQYF.

There are a few counts of this clonotype. This chain joins TRBV4-1 and TRBJ2-1; the match to TRBD2 covers 10 bases. Germline V gives CDR1 MGHRA, CDR2 YSYEKL. The CDR3 loop spans 16 amino acids. The V and J ends lost 0 bases and 7 bases, in that order; junction bases with no gene match: 6. The CDR3 is CASSQEVWGLANEQFF. The CDR3 region has the DNA TGCGCCAGCAGCCAAGAAGTATGGGGACTAGCGAATGAGCAGTTCTTC.

This clonotype showed up just once. V usage is TRBV6-1 and J usage is TRBJ2-5; 7 nucleotides match TRBD2. The CDR3 covers 15 residues. Per the germline V gene, CDR1 is MNHNS and CDR2 is SASEGT. J was trimmed by 3 bases and V by 4 bases; bases with no gene match: 8. CDR3: CASSVTTLAEETQYF. The CDR3, as DNA: TGTGCCAGCAGTGTTACAACTCTAGCGGAAGAGACCCAGTACTTC.

V and J are TRBV3-1 and TRBJ1-4, with 7 positions matching TRBD1. The CDR3 is made up of 19 amino acids. Germline values: CDR1 LGHDT, CDR2 YNNKEL (reference sequence). V shed 3 bases, J shed 0 bases, and the junction held 13 bases outside the gene matches. The CDR3 DNA reads as TGTGCCAGCAGCCACTCTCATGACAGGGAGGGTACAACTAATGAAAAACTGTTTTTT. Translating gives CASSHSHDREGTTNEKLFF.

The chain joins TRBV21-1 to TRBJ2-7; the table's D gene call, TRBD1, was not cross checked with the DNA. TRBV21-1 is listed as a pseudogene. This CDR3 has 16 residues. The CDR3 sequence is CASSNRDRGHIYEQYF. The CDR3 nucleotides are TGTGCCAGCAGCAACCGGGACAGGGGACACATCTACGAGCAGTACTTC.

The CDR3 reads CAWRPGGPEQFF. DNA of the CDR3: TGTGCCTGGAGGCCAGGGGGCCCTGAGCAGTTCTTC. V usage is TRBV30 and J usage is TRBJ2-1; TRBD1 matches 8 bases. Trimming removed 3 bases from V and 9 bases from J; junction bases left unmatched: 4. Per germline, CDR1 GTSNPN and CDR2 SVGIG (reference sequence). CDR3 length equals 12 residues.